The 10 T cell receptor beta chains in this list originate from one sample, sequenced in a study of blood T cells in healthy people across ages (dated by TCRdb to about 2015). The library was prepared using 5' RACE. Sequencing was performed on an Illumina HiSeq 2500. A second PCR of about 6 to 11 cycles was run with a J-beta primer mix and a sample-barcoded 5' primer. Using fastp trimming at Q25 and MiXCR clonotype assembly, TCRdb reanalyzed the public sequencing data and kept in-frame beta chains. A single entry per CDR3 protein holds the most common genes and DNA from its merged rows. The table for this sample lists over 1,200,000 distinct CDR3 sequences; 59% of them were counted only once. The top ten clonotypes cover over 5% of the sample. Material: blood. These receptors were collected from a man younger than 30 in good health.

This clonotype was counted a few times. This chain links TRBV3-1 with TRBJ2-3; D uncertain. Deletions cut 0 bases from V and 9 bases from J, with 10 bases between. The CDR3 totals 13 residues. Germline lookup yields CDR1 LGHDT and CDR2 YNNKEL (reference sequence). The CDR3 DNA reads TGTGCCAGCAGCCAAGAGGCAACGCGAACGCAGTATTTT. It codes for CASSQEATRTQYF.

This clonotype was recorded a few times. The V and J genes are TRBV12-3 or TRBV12-4 and TRBJ2-5; D gene uncertain. V lost 8 bases and J 4 bases, leaving 8 bases between the germline ends. The CDR3 spans 11 residues. The CDR3 loop reads CASVGRETQYF. The CDR3 DNA reads as TGTGCCAGCGTGGGTCGAGAGACCCAGTACTTC.

This clonotype was seen a handful of times. The gene calls are TRBV20-1 and TRBJ2-5; 7 bases match TRBD1. Trimming cost V 6 bases and J 4 bases; bases outside gene matches: 14. The CDR3 runs to 15 residues. CDR1 and CDR2 (germline): DFQATT, SNEGSKA (reference sequence). CDR3 protein: CSAITGADGIETQYF. DNA of the CDR3: TGCAGTGCAATAACAGGGGCTGATGGTATAGAGACCCAGTACTTC.

This clonotype was detected a few times. The J gene is TRBJ1-6, the V gene TRBV10-1; D not resolved. The germline V gene encodes CDR1 WNHNN and CDR2 SYGVQD (reference sequence). V was cut by 2 bases and J by 11 bases, with 10 bases left in between. CDR3 length: 13 residues. The CDR3 sequence is CASSETLFAPLHF. CDR3 nucleotides: TGCGCCAGCAGTGAGACCCTATTTGCACCCCTCCACTTT.

The chain is built from TRBV27 and TRBJ2-5; tentatively, D is TRBD2 (5 bases). Near its end, the DNA agrees better with TRBJ2-7, so the J call may be wrong. The CDR3 covers 13 residues. Germline loops: CDR1 MNHEY, CDR2 SMNVEV (reference sequence). CDR3 in amino acids: CASSFEGIYEQYF. For the CDR3, the DNA is TGTGCCAGCAGTTTTGAGGGTATCTACGAGCAGTACTTC.

The rearrangement joins TRBV7-8 to TRBJ2-5; the D gene is possibly TRBD2 (6 bases). This CDR3 has 14 residues. CDR1 is SGHVS and CDR2 is FQNEAQ in the germline V gene. Trimming removed 5 bases from V and 4 bases from J, with 14 bases in between. The CDR3, as DNA: TGTGCCAGCAGCCCCGGGGGTCCCACAGAGACCCAGTACTTC. This encodes CASSPGGPTETQYF.

The chain couples TRBV20-1 to TRBJ2-7; 7 positions match TRBD2. CDR3 size: 15 residues. J lost 1 base, V lost 0 bases, and 6 bases had no gene match. In germline, CDR1 is DFQATT, CDR2 SNEGSKA (reference sequence). CDR3 coding DNA: TGCAGTGCTAGAGATGGCGGGGGAACTTCCTACGAGCAGTACTTC. It codes for CSARDGGGTSYEQYF.

This chain connects TRBV6-1 to TRBJ2-7; D perhaps matches TRBD2 (5 bases). The CDR3 has 14 residues. Germline values: CDR1 MNHNS, CDR2 SASEGT. Between the trimmed V and J ends, which lost 5 bases and 3 bases, there was a span of 14 bases. CDR3 coding DNA: TGTGCCAGCAGTAACCGGGATCCTCACTACGAGCAGTACTTC. It translates to CASSNRDPHYEQYF.

The chain is built from TRBV6-5 and TRBJ2-7, with 10 bases aligning to TRBD1. The J segment lost 1 base and the V segment lost 4 bases, leaving 10 bases of the junction unmatched. Germline lookup yields CDR1 MNHEY and CDR2 SVGAGI. The CDR3 consists of 17 residues. Here the CDR3 reads CASSLGWDRGGSYEQYF. The DNA of the CDR3 is TGTGCCAGCAGTTTAGGTTGGGACAGGGGAGGTTCCTACGAGCAGTACTTC.

Of note for this clonotype: Its ends do not fully match the called genes, so a read error is possible. DNA of the CDR3: TGCAGTGCTAGGGGAGCTCGGTCCTACGAGAAGTACTTC. Protein sequence: CSARGARSYEKYF. The gene calls are TRBV20-1 and TRBJ2-7; D is possibly TRBD2 (5 bases). CDR3 length: 13 residues. Per the germline V gene, CDR1 is DFQATT and CDR2 is SNEGSKA (reference sequence).